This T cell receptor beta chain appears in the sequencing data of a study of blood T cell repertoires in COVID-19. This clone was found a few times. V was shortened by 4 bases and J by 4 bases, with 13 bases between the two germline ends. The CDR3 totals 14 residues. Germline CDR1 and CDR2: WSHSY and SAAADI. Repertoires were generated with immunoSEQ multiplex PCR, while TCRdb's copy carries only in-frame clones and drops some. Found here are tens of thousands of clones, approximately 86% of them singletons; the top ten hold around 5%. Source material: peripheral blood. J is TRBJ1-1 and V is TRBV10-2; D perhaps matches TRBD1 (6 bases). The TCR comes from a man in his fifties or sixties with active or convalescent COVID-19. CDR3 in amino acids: CASSAEGVGTEAFF. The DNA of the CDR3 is TGCGCCAGCAGTGCTGAGGGGGTAGGCACTGAAGCTTTCTTT.